This T cell receptor beta chain originates from a study of T cell repertoires in cytomegalovirus infection. Study in general: Public TCR beta signature analysis indicated the presence of both CMV infection and matching HLA type. General observations from the study: Cumulative frequency of public TCR beta families picked out carriers of CMV plus the relevant HLA.

Per germline, CDR1 MNHNS and CDR2 SASEGT. Trimming took 3 bases from V and 6 from J; bases not matched to a gene: 17. The CDR3 spans 18 residues. One entry per CDR3 protein results from TCRdb running MiXCR on the reads. The data contain fewer than 85,000 distinct CDR3 sequences, about half of them singletons. This clonotype has more than one count but fewer than ten. The antigen is not known. The chain links TRBV6-1 to TRBJ2-7; 10 nucleotides match TRBD2. The TCR sequence derives from a human donor in good health (CMV status not recorded). Some clones in this sample may be carry-over from other donors' samples. Specimen: CD8+ T cells from cultured PBMCs, collected from culture after CMV antigen stimulation. Here the CDR3 reads CASSDVWLAGARGAEQYF. CDR3 in DNA: TGTGCCAGCAGTGATGTATGGCTAGCGGGAGCCCGCGGGGCCGAGCAGTACTTC.